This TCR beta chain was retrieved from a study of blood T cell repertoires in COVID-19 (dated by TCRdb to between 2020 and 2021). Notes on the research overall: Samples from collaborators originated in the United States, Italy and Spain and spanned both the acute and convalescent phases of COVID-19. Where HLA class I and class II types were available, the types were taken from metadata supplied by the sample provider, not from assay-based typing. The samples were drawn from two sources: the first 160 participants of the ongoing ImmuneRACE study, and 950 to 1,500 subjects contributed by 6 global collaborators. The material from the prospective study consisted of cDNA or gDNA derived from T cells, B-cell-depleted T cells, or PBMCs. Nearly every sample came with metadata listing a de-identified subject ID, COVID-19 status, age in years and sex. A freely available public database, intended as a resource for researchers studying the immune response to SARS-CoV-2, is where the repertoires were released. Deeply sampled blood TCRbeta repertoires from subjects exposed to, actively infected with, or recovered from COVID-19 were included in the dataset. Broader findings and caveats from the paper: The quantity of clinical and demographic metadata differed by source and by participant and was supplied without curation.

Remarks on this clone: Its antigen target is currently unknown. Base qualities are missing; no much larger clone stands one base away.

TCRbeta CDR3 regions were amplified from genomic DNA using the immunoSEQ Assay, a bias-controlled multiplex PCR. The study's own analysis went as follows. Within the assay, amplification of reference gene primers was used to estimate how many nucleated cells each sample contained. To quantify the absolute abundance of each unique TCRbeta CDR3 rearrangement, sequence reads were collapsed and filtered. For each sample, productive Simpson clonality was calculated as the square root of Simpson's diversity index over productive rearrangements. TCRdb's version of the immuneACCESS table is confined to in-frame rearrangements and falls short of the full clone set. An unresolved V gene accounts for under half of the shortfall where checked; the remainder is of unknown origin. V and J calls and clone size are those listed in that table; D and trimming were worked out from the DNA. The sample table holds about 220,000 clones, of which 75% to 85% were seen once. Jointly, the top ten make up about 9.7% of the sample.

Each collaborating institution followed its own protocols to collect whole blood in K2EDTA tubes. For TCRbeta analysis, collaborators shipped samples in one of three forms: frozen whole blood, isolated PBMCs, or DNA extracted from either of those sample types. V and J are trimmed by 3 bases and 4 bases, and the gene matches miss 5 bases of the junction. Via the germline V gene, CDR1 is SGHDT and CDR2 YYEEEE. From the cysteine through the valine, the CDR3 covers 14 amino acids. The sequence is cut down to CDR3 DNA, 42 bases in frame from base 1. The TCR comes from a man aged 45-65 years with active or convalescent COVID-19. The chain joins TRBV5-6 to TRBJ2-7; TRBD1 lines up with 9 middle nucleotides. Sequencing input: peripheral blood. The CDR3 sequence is CASSSGQGWYEQYV. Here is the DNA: TGTGCCAGCAGCTCGGGACAGGGTTGGTACGAGCAGTACGTC.